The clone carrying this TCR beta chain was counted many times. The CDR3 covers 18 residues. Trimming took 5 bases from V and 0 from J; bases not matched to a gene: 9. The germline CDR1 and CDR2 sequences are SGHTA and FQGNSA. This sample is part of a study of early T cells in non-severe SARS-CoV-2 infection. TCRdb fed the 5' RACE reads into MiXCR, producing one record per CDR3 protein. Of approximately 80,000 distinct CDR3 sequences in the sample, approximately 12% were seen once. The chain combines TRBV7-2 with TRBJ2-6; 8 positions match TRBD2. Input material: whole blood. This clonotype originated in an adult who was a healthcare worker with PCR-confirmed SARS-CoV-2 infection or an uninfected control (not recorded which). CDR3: CASSQLAVQFSGANVLTF. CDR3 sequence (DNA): TGTGCCAGCAGCCAACTAGCGGTTCAATTCTCTGGGGCCAACGTCCTGACTTTC. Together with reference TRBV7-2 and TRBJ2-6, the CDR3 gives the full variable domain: GAGVSQSPSNKVTEKGKDVELRCDPISGHTALYWYRQSLGQGLEFLIYFQGNSAPDKSGLPSDRFSAERTGGSVSTLTIQRTQQEDSAVYLCASSQLAVQFSGANVLTFGAGSRLTVL.